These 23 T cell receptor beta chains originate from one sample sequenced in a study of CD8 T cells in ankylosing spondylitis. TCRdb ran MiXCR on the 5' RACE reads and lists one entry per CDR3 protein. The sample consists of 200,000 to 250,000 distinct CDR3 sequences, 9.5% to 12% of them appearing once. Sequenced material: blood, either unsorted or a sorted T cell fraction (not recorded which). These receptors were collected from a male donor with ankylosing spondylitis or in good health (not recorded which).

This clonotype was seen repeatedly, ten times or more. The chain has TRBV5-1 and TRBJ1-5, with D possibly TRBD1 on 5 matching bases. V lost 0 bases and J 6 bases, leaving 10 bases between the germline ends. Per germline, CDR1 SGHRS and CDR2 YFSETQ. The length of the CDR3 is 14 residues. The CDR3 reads CASSLVQGSQPQHF. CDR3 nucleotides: TGCGCCAGCAGCTTGGTTCAGGGATCTCAGCCCCAGCATTTT. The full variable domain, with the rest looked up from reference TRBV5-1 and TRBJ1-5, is KAGVTQTPRYLIKTRGQQVTLSCSPISGHRSVSWYQQTPGQGLQFLFEYFSETQRNKGNFPGRFSGRQFSNSRSEMNVSTLELGDSALYLCASSLVQGSQPQHFGDGTRLSIL.

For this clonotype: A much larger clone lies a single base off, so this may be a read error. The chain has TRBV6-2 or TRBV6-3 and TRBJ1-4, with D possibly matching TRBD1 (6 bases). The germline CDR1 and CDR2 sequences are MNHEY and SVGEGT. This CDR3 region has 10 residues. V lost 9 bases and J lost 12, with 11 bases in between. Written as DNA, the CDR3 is TGTGCCAGAGGGGAGGGGGAACTGTTTTTT. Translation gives CARGEGELFF.

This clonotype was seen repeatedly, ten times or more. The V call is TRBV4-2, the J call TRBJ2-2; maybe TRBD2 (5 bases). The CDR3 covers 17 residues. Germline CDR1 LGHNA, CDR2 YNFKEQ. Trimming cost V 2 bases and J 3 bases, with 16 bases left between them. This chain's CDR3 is CASSQYLRTEDTGELFF. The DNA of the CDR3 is TGTGCCAGCAGCCAATATCTACGGACTGAGGACACCGGGGAGCTGTTTTTT.

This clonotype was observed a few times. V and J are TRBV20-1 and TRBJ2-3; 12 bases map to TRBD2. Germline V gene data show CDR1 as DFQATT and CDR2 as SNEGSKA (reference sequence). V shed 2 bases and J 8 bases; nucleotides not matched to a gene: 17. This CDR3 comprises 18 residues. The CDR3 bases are TGCAGTGCTAGAAGACCCGGACTAGCGGGACCCGGCGGTACTACGCAGTATTTT. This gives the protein CSARRPGLAGPGGTTQYF.

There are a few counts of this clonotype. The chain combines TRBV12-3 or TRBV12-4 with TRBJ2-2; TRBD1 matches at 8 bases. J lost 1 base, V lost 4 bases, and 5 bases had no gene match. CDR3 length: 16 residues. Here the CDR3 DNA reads TGTGCCAGCAGTTGGGCAGGGACAGGGAACACCGGGGAGCTGTTTTTT. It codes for CASSWAGTGNTGELFF.

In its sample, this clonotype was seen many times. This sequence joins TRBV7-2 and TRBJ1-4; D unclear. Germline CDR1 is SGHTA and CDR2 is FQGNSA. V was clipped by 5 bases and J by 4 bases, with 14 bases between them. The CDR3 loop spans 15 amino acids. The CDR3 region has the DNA TGTGCCAGCAGCCCGGGCCGGCGGCTTAATGAAAAACTGTTTTTT. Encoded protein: CASSPGRRLNEKLFF.

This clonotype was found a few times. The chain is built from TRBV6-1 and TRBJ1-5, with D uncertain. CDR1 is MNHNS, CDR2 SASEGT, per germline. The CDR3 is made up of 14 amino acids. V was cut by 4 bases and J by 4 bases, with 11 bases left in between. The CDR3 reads CASSGTNLNQPQHF. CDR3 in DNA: TGTGCCAGCAGTGGGACCAATTTAAATCAGCCCCAGCATTTT.

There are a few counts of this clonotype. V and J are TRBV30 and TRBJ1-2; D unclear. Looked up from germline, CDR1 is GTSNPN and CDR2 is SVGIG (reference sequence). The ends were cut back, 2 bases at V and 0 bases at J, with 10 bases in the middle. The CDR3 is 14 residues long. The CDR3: CAWSRVMTNYGYTF. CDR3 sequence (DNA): TGTGCCTGGAGTCGAGTGATGACTAACTATGGCTACACCTTC.

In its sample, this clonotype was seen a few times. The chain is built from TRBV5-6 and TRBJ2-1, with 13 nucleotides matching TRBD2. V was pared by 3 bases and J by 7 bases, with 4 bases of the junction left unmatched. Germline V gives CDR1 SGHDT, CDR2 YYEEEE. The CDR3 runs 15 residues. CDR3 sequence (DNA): TGTGCCAGCAGCTATTGGACTAGCGGGAGTAATGAGCAGTTCTTC. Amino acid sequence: CASSYWTSGSNEQFF. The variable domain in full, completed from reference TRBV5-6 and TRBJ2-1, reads DAGVTQSPTHLIKTRGQQVTLRCSPKSGHDTVSWYQQALGQGPQFIFQYYEEEERQRGNFPDRFSGHQFPNYSSELNVNALLLGDSALYLCASSYWTSGSNEQFFGPGTRLTVL.

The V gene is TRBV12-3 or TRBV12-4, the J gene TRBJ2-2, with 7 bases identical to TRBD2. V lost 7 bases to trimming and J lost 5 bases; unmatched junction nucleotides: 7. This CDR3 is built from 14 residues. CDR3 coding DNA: TGTGCCAGCACTCTGCAGGGAGGGACCGGGGAGCTGTTTTTT. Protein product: CASTLQGGTGELFF.

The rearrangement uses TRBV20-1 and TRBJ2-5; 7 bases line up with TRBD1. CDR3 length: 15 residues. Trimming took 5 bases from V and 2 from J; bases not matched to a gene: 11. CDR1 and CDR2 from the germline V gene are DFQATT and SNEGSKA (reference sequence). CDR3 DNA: TGCAGTGCTCCTGAATGGACAGGCTCACAAGAGACCCAGTACTTC. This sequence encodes CSAPEWTGSQETQYF.

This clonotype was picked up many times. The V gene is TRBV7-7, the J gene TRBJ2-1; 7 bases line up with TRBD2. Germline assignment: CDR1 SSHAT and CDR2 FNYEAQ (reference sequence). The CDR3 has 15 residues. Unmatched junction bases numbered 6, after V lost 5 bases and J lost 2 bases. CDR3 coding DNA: TGTGCCAGCAGCCCGATTAGCGGGCCCTACAATGAGCAGTTCTTC. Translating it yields CASSPISGPYNEQFF.

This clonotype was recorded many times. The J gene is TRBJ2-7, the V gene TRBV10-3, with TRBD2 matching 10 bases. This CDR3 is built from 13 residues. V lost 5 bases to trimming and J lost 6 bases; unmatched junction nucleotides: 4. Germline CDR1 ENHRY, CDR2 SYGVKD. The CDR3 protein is CAISLAGAIEQYF. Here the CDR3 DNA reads TGTGCCATCAGTCTAGCGGGAGCCATCGAGCAGTACTTC.

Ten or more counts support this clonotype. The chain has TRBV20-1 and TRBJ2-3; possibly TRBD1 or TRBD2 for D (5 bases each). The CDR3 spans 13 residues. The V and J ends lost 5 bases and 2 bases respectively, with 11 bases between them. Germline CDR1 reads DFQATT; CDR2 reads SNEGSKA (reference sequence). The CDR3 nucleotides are TGCAGTGCTTCAGACGGGGCCACAGATACGCAGTATTTT. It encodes CSASDGATDTQYF.

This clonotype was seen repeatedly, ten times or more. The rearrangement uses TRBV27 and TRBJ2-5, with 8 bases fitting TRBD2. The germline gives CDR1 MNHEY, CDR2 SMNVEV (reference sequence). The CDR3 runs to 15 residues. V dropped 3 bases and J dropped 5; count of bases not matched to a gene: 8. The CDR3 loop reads CASSFGLAGGETQYF. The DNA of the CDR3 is TGTGCCAGCAGTTTTGGACTAGCTGGGGGTGAGACCCAGTACTTC.

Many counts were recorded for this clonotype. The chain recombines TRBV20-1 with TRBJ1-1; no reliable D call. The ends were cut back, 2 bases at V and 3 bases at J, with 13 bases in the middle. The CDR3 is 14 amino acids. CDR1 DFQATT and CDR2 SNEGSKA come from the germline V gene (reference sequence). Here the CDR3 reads CSARPAPIHTEAFF. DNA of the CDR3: TGCAGTGCTAGACCCGCCCCGATTCACACTGAAGCTTTCTTT.

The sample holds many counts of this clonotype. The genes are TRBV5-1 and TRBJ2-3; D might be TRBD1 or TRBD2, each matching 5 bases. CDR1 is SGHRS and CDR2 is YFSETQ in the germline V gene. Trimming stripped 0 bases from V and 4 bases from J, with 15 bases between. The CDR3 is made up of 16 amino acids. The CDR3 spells CASSLEGMGAPDTQYF. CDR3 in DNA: TGCGCCAGCAGCTTGGAGGGGATGGGAGCTCCAGATACGCAGTATTTT.

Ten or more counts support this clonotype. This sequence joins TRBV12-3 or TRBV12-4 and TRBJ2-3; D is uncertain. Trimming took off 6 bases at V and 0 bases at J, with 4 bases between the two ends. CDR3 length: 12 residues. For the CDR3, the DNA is TGTGCCAGCAGCAATAGCACAGATACGCAGTATTTT. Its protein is CASSNSTDTQYF.

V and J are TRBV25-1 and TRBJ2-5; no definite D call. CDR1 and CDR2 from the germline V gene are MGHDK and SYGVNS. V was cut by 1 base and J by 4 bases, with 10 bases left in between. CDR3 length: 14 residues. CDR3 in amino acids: CASSESRVGETQYF. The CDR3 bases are TGTGCCAGCAGTGAATCTAGGGTCGGAGAGACCCAGTACTTC.

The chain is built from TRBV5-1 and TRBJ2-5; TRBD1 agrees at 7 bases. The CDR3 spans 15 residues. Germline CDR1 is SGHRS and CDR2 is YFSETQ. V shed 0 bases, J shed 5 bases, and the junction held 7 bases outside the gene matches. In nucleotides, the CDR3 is TGCGCCAGCAGCTTGGAAGGCAGGGGGTATGAGACCCAGTACTTC. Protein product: CASSLEGRGYETQYF.

The CDR3 coding sequence is TGCGCCAGCAGCTTGGAGCCGGGGGCGATAACTGAAGCTTTCTTT. Its protein product is CASSLEPGAITEAFF. The chain has TRBV5-1 and TRBJ1-1; maybe TRBD1 (6 bases). The germline gives CDR1 SGHRS, CDR2 YFSETQ. CDR3 length: 15 amino acids. V lost 0 bases and J 5 bases, leaving 14 bases between the germline ends. The full variable domain, with the rest looked up from reference TRBV5-1 and TRBJ1-1, is KAGVTQTPRYLIKTRGQQVTLSCSPISGHRSVSWYQQTPGQGLQFLFEYFSETQRNKGNFPGRFSGRQFSNSRSEMNVSTLELGDSALYLCASSLEPGAITEAFFGQGTRLTVV.

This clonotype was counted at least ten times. As DNA, the CDR3 is TGCGCCAGCAGCCTTGGTGGAGGGGGAAGTGGAAACACCATATATTTT. Translation: CASSLGGGGSGNTIYF. V gene TRBV4-1 combines with J gene TRBJ1-3, with a weak D call TRBD1 (6 bases). In germline, CDR1 is MGHRA, CDR2 YSYEKL. This CDR3 region has 16 residues. The V end was cut by 4 bases, the J end by 3 bases, with 16 bases between.

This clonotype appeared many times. DNA for the CDR3: TGCGCCAGCAGCCCGATCGGGGGGCCGTATACGCAGTATTTT. Residues: CASSPIGGPYTQYF. The chain employs TRBV5-1 and TRBJ2-3; possible D gene TRBD2, 7 bases. CDR1 and CDR2 (germline): SGHRS, YFSETQ. The CDR3 totals 14 residues. V lost 4 bases and J 7 bases, leaving 16 bases between the germline ends.